One sample yielded the 14 T cell receptor beta chains listed below, sequenced in a study of technical replicates of blood from several donors. Libraries were prepared by immunoSEQ multiplex PCR; TCRdb keeps only in-frame clonotypes and omits some of them. The data contain roughly 79,000 clones, roughly 91% of them singletons. The sequencing sample was made of T cells isolated from PBMCs. The receptors derive from a human donor in good health. Some clones in this sample may be carry-over from other donors' samples.

This clone has a single count. The chain uses TRBV5-1 and TRBJ1-5, with 7 positions matching TRBD1. J lost 4 bases, V lost 2 bases, and 3 bases had no gene match. The CDR3 consists of 14 residues. Germline values: CDR1 SGHRS, CDR2 YFSETQ. DNA for the CDR3: TGCGCCAGCAGCTTCGGGACAGATAATCAGCCCCAGCATTTT. Its protein is CASSFGTDNQPQHF.

The chain links TRBV11-2 to TRBJ2-3; D gene ambiguous. The CDR3 has 19 amino acids. Germline CDR1 SGHAT, CDR2 FQNNGV. Trimming took 0 bases from V and 0 from J, leaving 19 bases between them. Here the CDR3 reads CASSLDGREEITSTDTQYF. The CDR3 nucleotides read TGTGCCAGCAGCTTAGATGGGCGCGAAGAGATCACGAGCACAGATACGCAGTATTTT.

The gene calls are TRBV4-3 and TRBJ2-1; 11 nucleotides match TRBD2. This CDR3 is built from 15 residues. Losses at the gene ends were 1 base for V and 6 bases for J; bases not matched to a gene: 2. Looked up from germline, CDR1 is LGHNA and CDR2 is YSLEER. The CDR3 protein is CASSQALAGANEQFF. In DNA, the CDR3 is TGCGCCAGCAGCCAAGCACTAGCGGGAGCCAATGAGCAGTTCTTC.

The V and J genes are TRBV7-3 and TRBJ2-2; TRBD2 might be the D (6 bases). CDR1 and CDR2 from the germline V gene are SGHTA and FQGTGA. The CDR3 is 15 amino acids. Trimming took 6 bases from V and 1 from J, leaving 12 bases between them. CDR3 coding DNA: TGTGCCAGCAGGCTGGGACTTCTGAACACCGGGGAGCTGTTTTTT. Its protein product is CASRLGLLNTGELFF.

This sequence joins TRBV7-6 and TRBJ2-1, with D unresolved. Germline lookup yields CDR1 SGHVS and CDR2 FNYEAQ. CDR3 length equals 12 residues. Deletions cut 0 bases from V and 5 bases from J, with 2 bases between. CDR3 in DNA: TGTGCCAGCAGCTTAGCCGACAATGAGCAGTTCTTC. Its translation is CASSLADNEQFF. Looking up the rest from reference TRBV7-6 and TRBJ2-1 gives the full variable domain: GAGVSQSPRYKVTKRGQDVALRCDPISGHVSLYWYRQALGQGPEFLTYFNYEAQQDKSGLPNDRFSAERPEGSISTLTIQRTEQRDSAMYRCASSLADNEQFFGPGTRLTVL.

The CDR3 spells CASSPSENYGYTF. In DNA form, the CDR3 reads TGTGCCAGCTCACCAAGCGAAAACTATGGCTACACCTTC. The V call is TRBV18, the J call TRBJ1-2; D remains ambiguous. V was trimmed by 2 bases and J by 2 bases, leaving 6 bases between them. The CDR3 extends over 13 amino acids. From germline, CDR1 is KGHSH and CDR2 LQKENI.

The chain couples TRBV4-1 to TRBJ2-5; 10 bases map to TRBD2. After removal of 1 base from V and 2 bases from J, the junction contained 10 bases not matched to a gene. Per the germline V gene, CDR1 is MGHRA and CDR2 is YSYEKL. There are 18 residues in the CDR3. The CDR3 here is CASSQGLAGGLIQETQYF. The CDR3, as DNA: TGCGCCAGCAGCCAAGGGTTAGCGGGGGGCCTGATACAAGAGACCCAGTACTTC.

V gene TRBV6-5 combines with J gene TRBJ2-7, with 7 bases matching TRBD2. The CDR3 is made up of 15 amino acids. Germline V gene data show CDR1 as MNHEY and CDR2 as SVGAGI. The trim removed 7 bases at V and 6 bases at J, leaving 15 bases unmatched. The CDR3 protein is CASNLGGGSMGEQYF. In DNA, the CDR3 is TGTGCCAGCAATTTGGGCGGGGGATCGATGGGCGAGCAGTACTTC.

This chain connects TRBV6-5 to TRBJ1-1; TRBD1 aligns across 8 bases. This CDR3 region has 13 residues. Per germline, CDR1 MNHEY and CDR2 SVGAGI. With V trimmed by 5 bases and J by 5 bases, 4 bases remained unmatched. DNA for the CDR3: TGTGCCAGCAGTAGGACAGGGAGGACTGAAGCTTTCTTT. Translated, it gives CASSRTGRTEAFF.

This sequence joins TRBV12-2 and TRBJ2-3; the table's D call, TRBD2, was not checked against the DNA. TRBV12-2 is a pseudogene locus. This CDR3 is built from 15 residues. The CDR3, as DNA: TGTGCAAGTCGCTTAGCGGGAGTTAGCACAGATACGCAGTATTTT. Protein: CASRLAGVSTDTQYF.

A single count supports this clone. This chain uses TRBV28 with TRBJ2-3; D not resolved. The CDR3 is made up of 15 amino acids. CDR1 MDHEN and CDR2 SYDVKM come from the germline V gene. V shed 7 bases and J shed 2 bases, with 16 bases lying between them. In DNA, the CDR3 is TGTGCCAGCACCTCTCCGGCGGCAAACACAGATACGCAGTATTTT. Its translation: CASTSPAANTDTQYF. The full variable domain, in which reference TRBV28 and TRBJ2-3 provide the parts outside the CDR3, is DVKVTQSSRYLVKRTGEKVFLECVQDMDHENMFWYRQDPGLGLRLIYFSYDVKMKEKGDIPEGYSVSREKKERFSLILESASTNQTSMYLCASTSPAANTDTQYFGPGTRLTVL.

The gene calls are TRBV10-3 and TRBJ2-1; D is unresolved. V dropped 10 bases and J dropped 5 bases, with 6 bases sitting between them. This CDR3 spans 10 amino acids. Germline-derived CDR1 and CDR2 are ENHRY and SYGVKD. The CDR3 loop reads CATTDNEQFF. CDR3 nucleotides: TGTGCCACCACAGACAATGAGCAGTTCTTC.

This chain links TRBV19 with TRBJ2-1, with 8 bases lining up with TRBD2. Germline V CDR1 and CDR2: LNHDA, SQIVND (reference sequence). The CDR3 consists of 14 residues. Trimming took 2 bases from V and 7 from J; bases not matched to a gene: 4. In DNA, the CDR3 is TGTGCCAGTAGTATAACAGCGGGGGAGAATGAGCAGTTCTTC. Protein: CASSITAGENEQFF.

The chain links TRBV27 to TRBJ2-5, with D possibly being TRBD1 (6 bases). V shed 8 bases and J shed 3 bases, with 13 bases lying between them. The CDR3 consists of 13 residues. CDR1 MNHEY and CDR2 SMNVEV come from the germline V gene (reference sequence). CDR3 sequence: CASWDTSKETQYF. The CDR3 nucleotides are TGTGCCAGCTGGGACACCTCTAAAGAGACCCAGTACTTC.